The TCR beta chain described here comes from a study of CD8 T cells in ankylosing spondylitis. Whole-study results and caveats: Reportedly, matched ankylosing spondylitis synovial fluid was significantly enriched for disease-linked clones. Ankylosing spondylitis blood appeared to be characterized by a TCR beta motif of several highly homologous variants.

At least ten counts were recorded for this clonotype. Its antigen is currently unknown. In TCRdb, the 5' RACE reads were re-called with MiXCR into one record per CDR3 protein. Counted here are around 230,000 distinct CDR3 sequences, around 7.8% occurring once; the ten biggest clones make up approximately 7%. This CDR3 is built from 14 residues. Germline V gene sequence: CDR1 MNHEY, CDR2 SVGAGI. Trimming removed 0 bases from V and 0 bases from J, with 4 bases in between. The receptor comes from a male donor with ankylosing spondylitis or in good health (not recorded which). The gene calls are TRBV6-5 and TRBJ2-3; D remains unclear. Material for sequencing was blood, either unsorted or a sorted T cell fraction (not recorded which). CDR3 region: CASSYSGSTDTQYF. As DNA, the CDR3 is TGTGCCAGCAGTTACTCGGGCAGCACAGATACGCAGTATTTT.